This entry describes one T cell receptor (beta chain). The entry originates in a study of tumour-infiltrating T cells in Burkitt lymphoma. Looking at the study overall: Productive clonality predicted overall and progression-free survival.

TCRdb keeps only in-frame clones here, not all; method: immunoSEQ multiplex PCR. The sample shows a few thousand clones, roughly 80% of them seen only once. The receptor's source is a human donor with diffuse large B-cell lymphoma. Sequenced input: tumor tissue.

The CDR3 loop reads CASSDYSSGAYEQYF. Written as DNA, the CDR3 is TGTGCCAGCAGTGATTATTCCTCCGGGGCCTACGAGCAGTACTTC. The chain joins TRBV6-1 to TRBJ2-7; a possible D gene is TRBD2 (5 bases). The CDR3 is 15 residues long. The germline V gene encodes CDR1 MNHNS and CDR2 SASEGT. The V end lost 3 bases, the J end lost 2 bases, and 14 bases lay between the germline ends.